The T cell receptor (beta chain) under discussion was sequenced for a study of cytomegalovirus exposure and HLA in healthy donors. Only a few counts were recorded for this clone. With 60 Vbeta and 13 Jbeta primers, the PCR was carried out. The data were produced by immunoSEQ multiplex PCR, yet TCRdb's version contains in-frame clones alone and is incomplete. The data contain approximately 140,000 clones, over 60% of them singletons. J gave up 2 bases and V 4 bases, and 4 bases lay outside the gene matches. Germline CDR1 and CDR2: SGHRS and YFSETQ. The CDR3 spans 14 residues. Sequencing input: PBMCs. The chain combines TRBV5-1 with TRBJ2-3, with 7 bases that match TRBD1. This TCR was recovered from a woman aged 60-75 years in good health and CMV-seronegative. The CDR3: CASSRQGPTDTQYF. The DNA for the CDR3 is TGCGCCAGCAGCCGACAGGGACCCACAGATACGCAGTATTTT.